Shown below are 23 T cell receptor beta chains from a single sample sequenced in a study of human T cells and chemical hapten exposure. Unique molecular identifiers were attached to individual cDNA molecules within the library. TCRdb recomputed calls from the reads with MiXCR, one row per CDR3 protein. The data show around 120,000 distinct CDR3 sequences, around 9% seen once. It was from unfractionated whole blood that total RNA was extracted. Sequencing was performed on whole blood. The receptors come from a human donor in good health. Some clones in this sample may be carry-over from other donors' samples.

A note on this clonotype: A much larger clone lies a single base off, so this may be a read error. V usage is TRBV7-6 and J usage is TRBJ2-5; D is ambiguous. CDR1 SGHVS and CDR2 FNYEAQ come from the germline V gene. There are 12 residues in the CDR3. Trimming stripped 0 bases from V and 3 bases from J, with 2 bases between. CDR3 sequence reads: CASSLAKETQYF. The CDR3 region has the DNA TGTGCCAGCAGCTTAGCCAAAGAGACCCAGTACTTC. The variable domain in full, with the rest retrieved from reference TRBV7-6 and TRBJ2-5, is GAGVSQSPRYKVTKRGQDVALRCDPISGHVSLYWYRQALGQGPEFLTYFNYEAQQDKSGLPNDRFSAERPEGSISTLTIQRTEQRDSAMYRCASSLAKETQYFGPGTRLLVL.

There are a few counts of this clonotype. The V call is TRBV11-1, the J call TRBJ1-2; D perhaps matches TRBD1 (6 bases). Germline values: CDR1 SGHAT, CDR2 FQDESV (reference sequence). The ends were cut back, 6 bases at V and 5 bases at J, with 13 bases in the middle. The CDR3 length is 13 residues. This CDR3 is CASSRDTFYGYTF. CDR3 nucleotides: TGTGCCAGCAGTCGGGACACCTTTTATGGCTACACCTTC.

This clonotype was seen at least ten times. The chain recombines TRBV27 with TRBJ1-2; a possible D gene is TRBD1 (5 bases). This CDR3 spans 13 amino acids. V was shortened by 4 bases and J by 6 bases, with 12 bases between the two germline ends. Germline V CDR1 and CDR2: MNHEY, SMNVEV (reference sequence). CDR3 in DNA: TGTGCCAGCAGTTCCGGTCAGGGCCATGGCTACACCTTC. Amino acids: CASSSGQGHGYTF.

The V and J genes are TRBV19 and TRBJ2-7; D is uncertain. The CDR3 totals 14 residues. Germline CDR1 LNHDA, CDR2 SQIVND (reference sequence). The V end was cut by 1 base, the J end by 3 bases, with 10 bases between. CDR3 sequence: CASSIVHGGYEQYF. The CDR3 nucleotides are TGTGCCAGTAGTATAGTACACGGCGGCTACGAGCAGTACTTC. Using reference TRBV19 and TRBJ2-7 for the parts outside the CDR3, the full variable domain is DGGITQSPKYLFRKEGQNVTLSCEQNLNHDAMYWYRQDPGQGLRLIYYSQIVNDFQKGDIAEGYSVSREKKESFPLTVTSAQKNPTAFYLCASSIVHGGYEQYFGPGTRLTVT.

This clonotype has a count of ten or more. CDR3 nucleotide sequence: TGCAGTGCCCCCCCCCCGGGACAGGGGCCGAAAAAACTGTTTTTT. This sequence encodes CSAPPPGQGPKKLFF. The chain recombines TRBV20-1 with TRBJ1-4; 10 bases match TRBD1. The germline V gene encodes CDR1 DFQATT and CDR2 SNEGSKA (reference sequence). The CDR3 extends over 15 amino acids. The V and J ends lost 6 bases and 9 bases, in that order; junction bases with no gene match: 13.

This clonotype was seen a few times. The CDR3 is CASSYTGGLTEAFF. CDR3 sequence (DNA): TGTGCCAGCAGCTATACAGGGGGCTTGACTGAAGCTTTCTTT. The rearrangement links TRBV6-5 to TRBJ1-1, with TRBD1 matching 9 bases. The trim removed 6 bases at V and 5 bases at J, leaving 7 bases unmatched. Germline V lookup: CDR1 MNHEY, CDR2 SVGAGI. The CDR3 totals 14 residues.

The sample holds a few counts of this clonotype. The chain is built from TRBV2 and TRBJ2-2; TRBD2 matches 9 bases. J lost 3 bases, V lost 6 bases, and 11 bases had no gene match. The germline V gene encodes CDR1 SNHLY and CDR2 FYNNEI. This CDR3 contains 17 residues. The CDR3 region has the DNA TGTGCCAGCAGCGAATCTCCACTAGCGGGTTACACCGGGGAGCTGTTTTTT. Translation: CASSESPLAGYTGELFF. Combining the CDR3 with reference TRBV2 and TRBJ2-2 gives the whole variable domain EPEVTQTPSHQVTQMGQEVILRCVPISNHLYFYWYRQILGQKVEFLVSFYNNEISEKSEIFDDQFSVERPDGSNFTLKIRSTKLEDSAMYFCASSESPLAGYTGELFFGEGSRLTVL.

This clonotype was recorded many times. The DNA for the CDR3 is TGTGCCAGCAGCGCTAGTGCGAACACCGGGGAGCTGTTTTTT. Residues: CASSASANTGELFF. The V gene is TRBV11-2, the J gene TRBJ2-2; D remains ambiguous. V dropped 5 bases and J dropped 0 bases, with 7 bases sitting between them. This CDR3 is 14 amino acids long. Germline CDR1 reads SGHAT; CDR2 reads FQNNGV.

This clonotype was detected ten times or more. The CDR3, as DNA: TGCAGTGCTAGGATCCCTACTAGCGGGAGAAGAACAGATACGCAGTATTTT. This encodes CSARIPTSGRRTDTQYF. The rearrangement links TRBV20-1 to TRBJ2-3; 11 bases are shared with TRBD2. J gave up 3 bases and V 3 bases, and 11 bases lay outside the gene matches. Per germline, CDR1 DFQATT and CDR2 SNEGSKA (reference sequence). CDR3 size: 17 residues.

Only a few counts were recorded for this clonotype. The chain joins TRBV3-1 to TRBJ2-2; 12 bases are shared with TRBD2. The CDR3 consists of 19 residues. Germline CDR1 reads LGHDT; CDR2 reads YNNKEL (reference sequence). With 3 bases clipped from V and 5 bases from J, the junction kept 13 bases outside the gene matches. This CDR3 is CASSQATLLAGGRTGELFF. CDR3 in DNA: TGTGCCAGCAGCCAGGCGACCCTTCTAGCGGGAGGGAGGACCGGGGAGCTGTTTTTT. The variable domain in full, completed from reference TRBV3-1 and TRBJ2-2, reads DTAVSQTPKYLVTQMGNDKSIKCEQNLGHDTMYWYKQDSKKFLKIMFSYNNKELIINETVPNRFSPKSPDKAHLNLHINSLELGDSAVYFCASSQATLLAGGRTGELFFGEGSRLTVL.

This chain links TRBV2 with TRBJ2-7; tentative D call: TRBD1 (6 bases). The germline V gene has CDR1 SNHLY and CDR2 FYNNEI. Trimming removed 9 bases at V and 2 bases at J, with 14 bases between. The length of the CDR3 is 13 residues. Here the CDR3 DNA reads TGTGCCAGTCGAAGGACAGAAACCTACGAGCAGTACTTC. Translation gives CASRRTETYEQYF.

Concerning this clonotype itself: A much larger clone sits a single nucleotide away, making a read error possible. CDR3 in DNA: TGTGCCAGCAGCACAGGGCTCTCCTACAAGCAGTACTTC. As protein: CASSTGLSYKQYF. The chain is built from TRBV2 and TRBJ2-7, with D maybe TRBD1 (6 bases). Germline-derived CDR1 and CDR2 are SNHLY and FYNNEI. The CDR3 extends over 13 amino acids.

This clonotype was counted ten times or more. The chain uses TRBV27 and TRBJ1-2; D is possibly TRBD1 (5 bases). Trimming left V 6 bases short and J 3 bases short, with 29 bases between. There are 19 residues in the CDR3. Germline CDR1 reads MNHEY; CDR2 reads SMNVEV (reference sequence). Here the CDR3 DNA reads TGTGCCAGCAGCCACTTGTTACTGGGGGACCTTCCCCTAGACTATGGCTACACCTTC. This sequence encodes CASSHLLLGDLPLDYGYTF.

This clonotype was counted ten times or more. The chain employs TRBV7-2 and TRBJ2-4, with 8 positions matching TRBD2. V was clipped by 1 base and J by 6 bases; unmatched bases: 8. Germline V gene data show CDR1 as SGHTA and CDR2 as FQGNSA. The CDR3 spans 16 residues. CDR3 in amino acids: CASSLGSGSHLNIQYF. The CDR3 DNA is TGTGCCAGCAGCTTAGGAAGCGGGAGCCATTTAAACATTCAGTACTTC.

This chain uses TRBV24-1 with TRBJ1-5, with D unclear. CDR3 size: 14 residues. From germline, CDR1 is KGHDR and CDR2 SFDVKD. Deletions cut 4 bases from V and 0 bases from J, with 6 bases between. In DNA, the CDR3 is TGTGCCACCAGTGACGACCGTAGCAATCAGCCCCAGCATTTT. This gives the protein CATSDDRSNQPQHF.

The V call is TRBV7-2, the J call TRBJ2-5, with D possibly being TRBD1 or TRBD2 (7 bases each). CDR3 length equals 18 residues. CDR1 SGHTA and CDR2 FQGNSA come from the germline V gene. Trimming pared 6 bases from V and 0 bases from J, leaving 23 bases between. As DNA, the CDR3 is TGTGCCAGCAGTCATGGCTGGTATCAGGGGGGGTACCAAGAGACCCAGTACTTC. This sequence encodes CASSHGWYQGGYQETQYF.

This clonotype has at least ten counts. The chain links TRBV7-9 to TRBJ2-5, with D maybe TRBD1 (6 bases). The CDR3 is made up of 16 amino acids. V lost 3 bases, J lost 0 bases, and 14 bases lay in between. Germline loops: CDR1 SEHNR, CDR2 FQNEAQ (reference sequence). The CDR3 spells CASSFSGTPYQETQYF. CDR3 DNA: TGTGCCAGCAGCTTCTCTGGGACACCGTACCAAGAGACCCAGTACTTC.

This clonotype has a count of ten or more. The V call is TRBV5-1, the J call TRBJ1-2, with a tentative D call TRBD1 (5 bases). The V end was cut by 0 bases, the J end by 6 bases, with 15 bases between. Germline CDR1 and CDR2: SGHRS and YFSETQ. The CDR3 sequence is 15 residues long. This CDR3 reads CASSLEGEASDGYTF. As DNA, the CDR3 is TGCGCCAGCAGCTTGGAAGGGGAAGCATCAGATGGCTACACCTTC.

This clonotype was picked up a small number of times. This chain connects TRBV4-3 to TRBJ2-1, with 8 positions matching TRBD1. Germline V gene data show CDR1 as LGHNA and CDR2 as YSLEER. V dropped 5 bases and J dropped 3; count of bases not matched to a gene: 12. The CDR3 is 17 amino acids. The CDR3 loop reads CASSYSDRGNRYNEQFF. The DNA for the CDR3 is TGCGCCAGCAGCTATTCTGACAGGGGTAATCGCTACAATGAGCAGTTCTTC.

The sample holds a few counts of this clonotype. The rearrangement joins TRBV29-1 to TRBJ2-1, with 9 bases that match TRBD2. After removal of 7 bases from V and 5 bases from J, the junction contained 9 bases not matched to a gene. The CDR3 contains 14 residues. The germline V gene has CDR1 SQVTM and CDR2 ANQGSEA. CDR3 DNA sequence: TGCAGCGCTTACCCTAGCGGGACCCACAATGAGCAGTTCTTC. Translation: CSAYPSGTHNEQFF.

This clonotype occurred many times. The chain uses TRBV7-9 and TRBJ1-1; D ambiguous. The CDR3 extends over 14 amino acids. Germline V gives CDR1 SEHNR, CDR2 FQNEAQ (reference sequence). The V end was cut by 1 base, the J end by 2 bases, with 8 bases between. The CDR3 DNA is TGTGCCAGCAGCTTAGAGGGCTTCAACACTGAAGCTTTCTTT. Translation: CASSLEGFNTEAFF.

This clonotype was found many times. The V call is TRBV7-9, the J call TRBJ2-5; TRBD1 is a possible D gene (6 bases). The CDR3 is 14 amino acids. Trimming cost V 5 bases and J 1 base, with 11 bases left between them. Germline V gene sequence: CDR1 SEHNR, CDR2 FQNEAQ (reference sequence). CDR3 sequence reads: CASSPDSLQETQYF. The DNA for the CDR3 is TGTGCCAGCAGCCCGGACAGTCTCCAAGAGACCCAGTACTTC. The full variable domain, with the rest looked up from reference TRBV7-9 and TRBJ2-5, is DTGVSQNPRHKITKRGQNVTFRCDPISEHNRLYWYRQTLGQGPEFLTYFQNEAQLEKSRLLSDRFSAERPKGSFSTLEIQRTEQGDSAMYLCASSPDSLQETQYFGPGTRLLVL.

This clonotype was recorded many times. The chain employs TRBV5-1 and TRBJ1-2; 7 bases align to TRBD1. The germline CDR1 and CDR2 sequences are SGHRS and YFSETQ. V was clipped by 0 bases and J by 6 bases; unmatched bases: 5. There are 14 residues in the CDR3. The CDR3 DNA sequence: TGCGCCAGCAGCTTGGGGCGACAGGGAAATGGCTACACCTTC. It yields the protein CASSLGRQGNGYTF.